This T cell receptor beta chain was sequenced for a study of cytomegalovirus exposure and HLA in healthy donors. Overall study results and limits: Fewer than 200 TCR beta chains were listed as cytomegalovirus-associated.

Use of 60 Vbeta and 13 Jbeta primers characterized the PCR. Generated by immunoSEQ multiplex PCR, the TCRdb table keeps only in-frame clones and is missing some. In the table there are 100,000 to 150,000 clones, roughly 82% of which are singletons. The CDR3 totals 16 residues. Germline trimming cut 0 bases from V and 7 bases from J; bases unmatched to any gene: 7. CDR1 is SGDLS and CDR2 is YYNGEE in the germline V gene. As to this clone: The antigen remains undetermined.

V gene TRBV9 combines with J gene TRBJ2-1; 10 bases are shared with TRBD1. The specimen sequenced was PBMCs. This receptor was taken from a male donor in good health and CMV-seropositive. The CDR3 sequence: CASSVALGQGSNEQFF. The CDR3 coding sequence is TGTGCCAGCAGCGTAGCTTTGGGACAGGGGTCGAATGAGCAGTTCTTC. Drawing the rest from reference TRBV9 and TRBJ2-1, the complete variable domain is DSGVTQTPKHLITATGQRVTLRCSPRSGDLSVYWYQQSLDQGLQFLIQYYNGEERAKGNILERFSAQQFPDLHSELNLSSLELGDSALYFCASSVALGQGSNEQFFGPGTRLTVL.